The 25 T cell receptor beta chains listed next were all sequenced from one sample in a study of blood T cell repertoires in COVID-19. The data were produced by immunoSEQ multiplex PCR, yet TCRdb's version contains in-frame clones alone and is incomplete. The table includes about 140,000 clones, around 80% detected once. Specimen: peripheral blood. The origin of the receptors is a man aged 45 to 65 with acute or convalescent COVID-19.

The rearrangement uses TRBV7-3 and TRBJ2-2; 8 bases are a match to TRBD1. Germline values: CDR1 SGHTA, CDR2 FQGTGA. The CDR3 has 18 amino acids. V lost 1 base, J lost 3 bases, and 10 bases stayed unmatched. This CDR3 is CASSLKAGGAWDTGELFF. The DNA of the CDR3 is TGTGCCAGCAGCTTAAAGGCAGGGGGCGCATGGGACACCGGGGAGCTGTTTTTT.

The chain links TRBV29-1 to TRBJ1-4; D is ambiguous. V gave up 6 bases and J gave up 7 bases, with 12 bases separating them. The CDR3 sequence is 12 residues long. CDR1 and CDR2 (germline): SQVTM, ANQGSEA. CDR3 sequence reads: CSVYSGSEKLFF. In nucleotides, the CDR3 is TGCAGCGTCTACTCCGGGTCTGAAAAACTGTTTTTT. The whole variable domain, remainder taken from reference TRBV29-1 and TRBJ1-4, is SAVISQKPSRDICQRGTSLTIQCQVDSQVTMMFWYRQQPGQSLTLIATANQGSEATYESGFVIDKFPISRPNLTFSTLTVSNMSPEDSSIYLCSVYSGSEKLFFGSGTQLSVL.

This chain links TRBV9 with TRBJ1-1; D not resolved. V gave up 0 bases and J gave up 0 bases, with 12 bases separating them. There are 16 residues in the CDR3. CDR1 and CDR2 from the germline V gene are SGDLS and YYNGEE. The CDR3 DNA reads TGTGCCAGCAGCGTAGAAATACGATCGGTGAACACTGAAGCTTTCTTT. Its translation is CASSVEIRSVNTEAFF.

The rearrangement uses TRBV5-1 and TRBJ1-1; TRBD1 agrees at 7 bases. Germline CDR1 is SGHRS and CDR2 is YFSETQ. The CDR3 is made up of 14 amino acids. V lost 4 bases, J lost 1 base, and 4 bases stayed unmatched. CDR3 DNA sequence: TGCGCCAGCAGCCGACAGGGAGCGAACACTGAAGCTTTCTTT. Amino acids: CASSRQGANTEAFF. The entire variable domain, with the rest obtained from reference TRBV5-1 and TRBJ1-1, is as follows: KAGVTQTPRYLIKTRGQQVTLSCSPISGHRSVSWYQQTPGQGLQFLFEYFSETQRNKGNFPGRFSGRQFSNSRSEMNVSTLELGDSALYLCASSRQGANTEAFFGQGTRLTVV.

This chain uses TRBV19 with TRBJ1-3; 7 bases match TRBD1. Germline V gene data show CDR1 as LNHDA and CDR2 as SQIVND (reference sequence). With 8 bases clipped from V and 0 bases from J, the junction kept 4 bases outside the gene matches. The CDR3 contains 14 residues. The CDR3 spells CASLAGGSGNTIYF. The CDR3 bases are TGTGCCAGTTTGGCAGGGGGCTCTGGAAACACCATATATTTT.

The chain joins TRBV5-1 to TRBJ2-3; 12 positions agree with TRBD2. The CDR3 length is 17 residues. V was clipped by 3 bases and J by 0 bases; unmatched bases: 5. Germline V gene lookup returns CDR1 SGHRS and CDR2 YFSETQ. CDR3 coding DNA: TGCGCCAGCAGCTCGGGACTAGCGGGTCTGAGCACAGATACGCAGTATTTT. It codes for CASSSGLAGLSTDTQYF.

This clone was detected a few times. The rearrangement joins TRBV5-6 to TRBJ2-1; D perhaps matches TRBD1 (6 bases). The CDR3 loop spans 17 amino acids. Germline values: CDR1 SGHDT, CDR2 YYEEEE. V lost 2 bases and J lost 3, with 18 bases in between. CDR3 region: CASSLRLGALSYNEQFF. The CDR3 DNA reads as TGTGCCAGCAGCTTAAGGCTGGGGGCCCTAAGCTACAATGAGCAGTTCTTC. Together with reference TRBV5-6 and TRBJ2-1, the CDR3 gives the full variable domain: DAGVTQSPTHLIKTRGQQVTLRCSPKSGHDTVSWYQQALGQGPQFIFQYYEEEERQRGNFPDRFSGHQFPNYSSELNVNALLLGDSALYLCASSLRLGALSYNEQFFGPGTRLTVL.

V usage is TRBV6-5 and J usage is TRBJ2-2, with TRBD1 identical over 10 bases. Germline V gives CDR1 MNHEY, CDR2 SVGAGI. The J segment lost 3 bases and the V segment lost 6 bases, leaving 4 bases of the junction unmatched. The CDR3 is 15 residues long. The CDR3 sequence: CASRRQGAYTGELFF. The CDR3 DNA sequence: TGTGCCAGCAGAAGACAGGGGGCCTACACCGGGGAGCTGTTTTTT.

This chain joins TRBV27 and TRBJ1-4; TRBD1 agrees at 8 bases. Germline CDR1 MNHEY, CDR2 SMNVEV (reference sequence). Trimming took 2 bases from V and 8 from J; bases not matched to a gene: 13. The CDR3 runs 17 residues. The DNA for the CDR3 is TGTGCCAGCAGTTTAGTTTTGGCAGGGGGCGTACGAGAAAAACTGTTTTTT. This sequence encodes CASSLVLAGGVREKLFF. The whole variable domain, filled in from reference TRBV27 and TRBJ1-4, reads EAQVTQNPRYLITVTGKKLTVTCSQNMNHEYMSWYRQDPGLGLRQIYYSMNVEVTDKGDVPEGYKVSRKEKRNFPLILESPSPNQTSLYFCASSLVLAGGVREKLFFGSGTQLSVL.

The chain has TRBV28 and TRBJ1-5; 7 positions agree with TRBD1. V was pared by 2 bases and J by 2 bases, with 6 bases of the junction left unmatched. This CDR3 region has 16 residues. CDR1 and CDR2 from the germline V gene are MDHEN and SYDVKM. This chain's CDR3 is CASSLRGLRGNQPQHF. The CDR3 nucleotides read TGTGCCAGCAGTTTAAGGGGGCTTAGGGGCAATCAGCCCCAGCATTTT.

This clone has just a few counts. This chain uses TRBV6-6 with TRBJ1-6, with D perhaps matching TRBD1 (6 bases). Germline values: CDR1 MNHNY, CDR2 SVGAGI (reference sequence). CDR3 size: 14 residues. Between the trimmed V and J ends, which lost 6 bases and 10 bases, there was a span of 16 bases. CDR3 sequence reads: CASRPTGSGSPLHF. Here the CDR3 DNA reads TGTGCCAGCAGACCTACAGGGAGTGGATCACCCCTCCACTTT.

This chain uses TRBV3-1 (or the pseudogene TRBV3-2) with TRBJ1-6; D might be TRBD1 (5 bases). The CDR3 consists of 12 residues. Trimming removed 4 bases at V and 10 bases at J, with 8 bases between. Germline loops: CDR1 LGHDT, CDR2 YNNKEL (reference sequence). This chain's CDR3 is CASSPGGSPLHF. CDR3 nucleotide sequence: TGTGCCAGCAGCCCCGGGGGGTCACCCCTCCACTTT.

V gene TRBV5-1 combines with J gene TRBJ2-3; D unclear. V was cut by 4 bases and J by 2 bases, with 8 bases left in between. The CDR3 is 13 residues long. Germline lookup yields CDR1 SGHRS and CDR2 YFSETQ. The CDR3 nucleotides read TGCGCCAGCAGCCTGGGCTACACAGATACGCAGTATTTT. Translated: CASSLGYTDTQYF.

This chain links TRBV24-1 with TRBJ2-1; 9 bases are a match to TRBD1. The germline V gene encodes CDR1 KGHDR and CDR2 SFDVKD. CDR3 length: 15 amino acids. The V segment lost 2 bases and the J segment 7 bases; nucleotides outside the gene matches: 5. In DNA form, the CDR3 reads TGTGCCACCAGTGATTCGGGACAGGGTAGGAATGAGCAGTTCTTC. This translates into CATSDSGQGRNEQFF.

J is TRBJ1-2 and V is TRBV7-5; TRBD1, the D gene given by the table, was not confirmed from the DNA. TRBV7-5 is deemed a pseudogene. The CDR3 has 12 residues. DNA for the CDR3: TGTGTCATACTATCAGGGCAATATGGCTACACCTTC. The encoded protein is CVILSGQYGYTF.

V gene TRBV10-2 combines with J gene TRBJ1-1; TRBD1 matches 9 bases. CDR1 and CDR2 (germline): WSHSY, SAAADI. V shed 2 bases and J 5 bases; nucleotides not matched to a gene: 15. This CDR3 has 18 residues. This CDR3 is CASSETPGQGSVSTEAFF. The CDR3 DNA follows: TGCGCCAGCAGTGAGACACCGGGACAGGGTAGCGTCTCGACTGAAGCTTTCTTT.

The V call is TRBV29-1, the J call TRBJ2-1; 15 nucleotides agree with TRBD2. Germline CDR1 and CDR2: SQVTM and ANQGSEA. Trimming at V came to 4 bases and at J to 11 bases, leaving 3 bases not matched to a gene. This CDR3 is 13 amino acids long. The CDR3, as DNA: TGCAGCGTTGCCGGGACTAGCGGGGGGCAGCAGTTCTTC. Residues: CSVAGTSGGQQFF.

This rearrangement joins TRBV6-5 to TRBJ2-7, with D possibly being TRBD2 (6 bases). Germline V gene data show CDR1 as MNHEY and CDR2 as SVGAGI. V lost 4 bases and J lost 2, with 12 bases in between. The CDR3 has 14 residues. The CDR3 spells CASSSPEGPYEQYV. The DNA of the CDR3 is TGTGCCAGCAGTTCGCCGGAGGGCCCCTACGAGCAGTACGTC.

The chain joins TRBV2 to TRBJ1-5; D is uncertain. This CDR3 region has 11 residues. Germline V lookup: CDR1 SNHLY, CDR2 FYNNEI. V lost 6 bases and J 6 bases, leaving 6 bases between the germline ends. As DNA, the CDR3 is TGTGCCAGCAGGAGAGGTCAGCCCCAGCATTTT. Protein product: CASRRGQPQHF.

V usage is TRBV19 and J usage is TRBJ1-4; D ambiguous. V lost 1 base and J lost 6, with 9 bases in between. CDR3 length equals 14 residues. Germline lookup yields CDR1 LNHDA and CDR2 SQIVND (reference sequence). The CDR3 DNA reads TGTGCCAGTAGTATAGCCGACACGTATGAAAAACTGTTTTTT. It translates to CASSIADTYEKLFF.

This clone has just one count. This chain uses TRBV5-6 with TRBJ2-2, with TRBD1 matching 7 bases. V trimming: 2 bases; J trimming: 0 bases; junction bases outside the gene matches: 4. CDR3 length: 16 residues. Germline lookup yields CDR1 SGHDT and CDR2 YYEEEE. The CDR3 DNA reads TGTGCCAGCAGCTTTGAACAGGGGACGAACACCGGGGAGCTGTTTTTT. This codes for CASSFEQGTNTGELFF.

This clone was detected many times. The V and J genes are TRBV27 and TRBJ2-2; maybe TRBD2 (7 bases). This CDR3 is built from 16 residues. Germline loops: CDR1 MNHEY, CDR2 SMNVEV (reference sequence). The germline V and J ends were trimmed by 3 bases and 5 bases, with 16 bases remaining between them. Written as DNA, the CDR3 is TGTGCCAGCAGTTTTTCCACGGGGGGCCGTACCGGGGAGCTGTTTTTT. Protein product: CASSFSTGGRTGELFF.

DNA for the CDR3: TGTGCCAGAAGCGGAAGGACAGGGGGCAACGGCACTGAAGCTTTCTTT. As protein: CARSGRTGGNGTEAFF. The rearrangement links TRBV5-3 to TRBJ1-1; TRBD1 agrees at 11 bases. Being an ORF, TRBV5-3 has a function that is uncertain. V shed 4 bases and J 4 bases; nucleotides not matched to a gene: 9. The CDR3 consists of 16 residues.

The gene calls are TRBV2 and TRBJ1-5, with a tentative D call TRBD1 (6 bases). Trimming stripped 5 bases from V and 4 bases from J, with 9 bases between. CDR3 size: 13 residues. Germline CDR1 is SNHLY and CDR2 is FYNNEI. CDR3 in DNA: TGTGCCAGCAGTTGGACAGAGAATCAGCCCCAGCATTTT. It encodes CASSWTENQPQHF.

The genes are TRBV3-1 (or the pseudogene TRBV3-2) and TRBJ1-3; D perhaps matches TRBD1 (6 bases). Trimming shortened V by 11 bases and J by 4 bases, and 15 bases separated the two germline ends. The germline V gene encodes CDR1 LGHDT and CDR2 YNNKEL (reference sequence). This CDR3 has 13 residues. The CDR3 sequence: CASRGGPGNTIYF. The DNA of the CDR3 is TGTGCCTCTAGAGGGGGACCCGGAAACACCATATATTTT.